This TCR beta chain was identified during a study of T cell responses to AZD1222 COVID-19 vaccine. Study results and caveats: White British donors predominated, females outnumbered males, and clonal diversity was possibly underestimated. Nearly half of spike-specific TCRs reportedly go after variant regions that carry no mutations.

CDR1 is ENHRY and CDR2 is SYGVKD in the germline V gene. The CDR3 is 13 amino acids. Unmatched junction bases numbered 6, after V lost 11 bases and J lost 0 bases. Sequencing used immunoSEQ multiplex PCR; TCRdb keeps in-frame clones, though not all of them. The data contain just over 80,000 clones, 85% to 90% of them singletons. Comments on this clone: As yet, its antigen is unknown.

The rearrangement joins TRBV10-3 to TRBJ1-1; 7 nucleotides agree with TRBD1. The starting material was peripheral blood, obtained on day 0 of AZD1222 vaccination. The sequence derives from an adult in good health. DNA for the CDR3: TGTGCCTCAAGACAGGGAATGAACACTGAAGCTTTCTTT. Encoded protein: CASRQGMNTEAFF.